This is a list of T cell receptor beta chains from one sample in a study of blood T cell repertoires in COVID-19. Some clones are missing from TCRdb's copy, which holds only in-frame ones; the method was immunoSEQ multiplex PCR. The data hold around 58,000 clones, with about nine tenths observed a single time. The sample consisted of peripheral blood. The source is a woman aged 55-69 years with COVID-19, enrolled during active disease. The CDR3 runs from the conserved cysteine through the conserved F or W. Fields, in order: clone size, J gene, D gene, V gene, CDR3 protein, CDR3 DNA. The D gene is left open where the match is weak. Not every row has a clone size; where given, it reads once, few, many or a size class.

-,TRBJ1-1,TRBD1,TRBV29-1,CSVGNGPGQRIEAFF,TGCAGCGTTGGGAATGGCCCGGGACAGAGAATTGAAGCTTTCTTT
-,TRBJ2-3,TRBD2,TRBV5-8,CASSLAGTSGATDTQYF,TGTGCCAGCAGCTTGGCCGGGACTAGCGGGGCCACAGATACGCAGTATTTT
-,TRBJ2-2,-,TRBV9,CASSGRGNTGELFF,TGTGCCAGCAGCGGAAGGGGAAACACCGGGGAGCTGTTTTTT
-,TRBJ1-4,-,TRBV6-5,CASSRQSGGEKLFF,TGTGCCAGCAGTCGACAGTCGGGGGGTGAAAAACTGTTTTTT
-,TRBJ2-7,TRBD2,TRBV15,CATSRESGSSYEQYF,TGTGCCACCAGCAGAGAAAGCGGGAGCTCCTACGAGCAGTACTTC
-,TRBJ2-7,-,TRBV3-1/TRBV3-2,CASSQDLTSHEQYF,TGTGCCAGCAGCCAAGATCTGACATCCCACGAGCAGTACTTC
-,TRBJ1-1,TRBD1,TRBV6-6,CASSTGTGVPTEAFF,TGTGCCAGCAGTACCGGGACAGGGGTACCCACTGAAGCTTTCTTT
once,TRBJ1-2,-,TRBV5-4,CASSLQGRDYGYTF,TGTGCCAGCAGCTTGCAGGGAAGGGACTATGGCTACACCTTC
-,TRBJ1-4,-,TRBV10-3,CATAGRGEEKLFF,TGTGCCACGGCCGGGAGGGGTGAGGAAAAACTGTTTTTT
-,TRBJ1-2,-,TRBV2,CASSSEGLNPNYGYTF,TGTGCCAGCAGCTCCGAAGGACTGAACCCTAACTATGGCTACACCTTC
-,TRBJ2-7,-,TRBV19,CASSPSSATYEQYF,TGTGCCAGTAGTCCCTCAAGCGCAACCTACGAGCAGTACTTC
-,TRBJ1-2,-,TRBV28,CAAGGMGGYTF,TGTGCCGCGGGGGGAATGGGCGGCTACACCTTC
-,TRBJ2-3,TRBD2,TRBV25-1,CASSRAAGGPTDTQYF,TGTGCCAGCAGTAGAGCGGCGGGAGGGCCCACAGATACGCAGTATTTT
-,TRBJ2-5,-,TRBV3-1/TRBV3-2,CASSQDLGGETQYF,TGTGCCAGCAGCCAAGATTTAGGCGGAGAGACCCAGTACTTC
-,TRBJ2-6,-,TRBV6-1,CASSESVMAFSGANVLTF,TGTGCCAGCAGTGAATCTGTTATGGCCTTCTCTGGGGCCAACGTCCTGACTTTC
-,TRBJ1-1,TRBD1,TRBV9,CASSAYPDRGPNPEAFF,TGTGCCAGCAGCGCTTACCCGGACAGGGGGCCAAACCCCGAAGCTTTCTTT
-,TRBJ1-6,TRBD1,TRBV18,CASSGQVNPGNSPLHF,TGTGCCAGCTCAGGACAGGTCAACCCGGGGAATTCACCCCTCCACTTT
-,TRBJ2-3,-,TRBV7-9,CASSPPRNLGDTQYF,TGTGCCAGCAGCCCCCCGCGGAACCTCGGCGATACGCAGTATTTT
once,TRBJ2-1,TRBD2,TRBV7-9,CASMVAGSSYNEQFF,TGTGCCAGCATGGTAGCGGGTAGCTCCTACAATGAGCAGTTCTTC
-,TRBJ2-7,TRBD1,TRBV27,CASSFVPGQGYEQYF,TGTGCCAGCAGTTTTGTCCCGGGACAGGGGTACGAGCAGTACTTC
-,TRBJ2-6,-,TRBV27,CASSSKSSGANVLTF,TGTGCCAGCAGTTCGAAGAGCTCTGGGGCCAACGTCCTGACTTTC
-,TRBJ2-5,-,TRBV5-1,CASSGWAGQTQYF,TGCGCCAGCAGCGGGTGGGCCGGCCAGACCCAGTACTTC